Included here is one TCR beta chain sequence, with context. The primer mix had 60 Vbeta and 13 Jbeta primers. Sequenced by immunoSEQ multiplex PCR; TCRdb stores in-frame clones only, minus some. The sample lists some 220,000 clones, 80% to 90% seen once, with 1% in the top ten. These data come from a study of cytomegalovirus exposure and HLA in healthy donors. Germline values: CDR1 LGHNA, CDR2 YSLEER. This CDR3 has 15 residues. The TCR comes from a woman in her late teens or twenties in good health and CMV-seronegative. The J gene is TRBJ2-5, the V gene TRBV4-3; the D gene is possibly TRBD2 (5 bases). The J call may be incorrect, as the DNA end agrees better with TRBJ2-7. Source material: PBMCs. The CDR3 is CASSQDLPRRYEQYF. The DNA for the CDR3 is TGCGCCAGCAGCCAAGATCTGCCCAGGAGGTACGAGCAGTACTTC.